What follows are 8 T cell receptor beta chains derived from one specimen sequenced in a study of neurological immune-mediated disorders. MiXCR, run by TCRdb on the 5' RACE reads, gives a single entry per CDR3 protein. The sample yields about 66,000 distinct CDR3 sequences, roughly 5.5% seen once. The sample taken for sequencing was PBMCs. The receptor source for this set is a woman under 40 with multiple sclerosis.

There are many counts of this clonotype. The CDR3 bases are TGCGCCAGCAGTGTTAGCGGGGGGGCCGGGGAGGAGCAGTTCTTC. Translating gives CASSVSGGAGEEQFF. The V gene is TRBV10-2, the J gene TRBJ2-1; 11 nucleotides line up with TRBD2. The CDR3 covers 15 residues. The germline V gene has CDR1 WSHSY and CDR2 SAAADI. J was trimmed by 10 bases and V by 4 bases; bases with no gene match: 9.

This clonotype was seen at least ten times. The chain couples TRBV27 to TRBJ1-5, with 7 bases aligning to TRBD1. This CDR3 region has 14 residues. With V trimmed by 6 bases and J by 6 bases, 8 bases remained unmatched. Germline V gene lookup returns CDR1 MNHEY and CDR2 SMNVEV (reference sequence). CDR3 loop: CASRQGTVGQPQHF. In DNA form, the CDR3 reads TGTGCCAGCAGGCAGGGGACAGTAGGTCAGCCCCAGCATTTT.

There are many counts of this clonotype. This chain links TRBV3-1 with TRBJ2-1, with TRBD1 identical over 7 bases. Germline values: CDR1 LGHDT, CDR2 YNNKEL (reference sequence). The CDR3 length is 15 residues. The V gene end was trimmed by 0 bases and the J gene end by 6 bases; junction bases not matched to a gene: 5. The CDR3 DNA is TGTGCCAGCAGCCAAGACTCGGGACAGCCCAATGAGCAGTTCTTC. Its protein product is CASSQDSGQPNEQFF.

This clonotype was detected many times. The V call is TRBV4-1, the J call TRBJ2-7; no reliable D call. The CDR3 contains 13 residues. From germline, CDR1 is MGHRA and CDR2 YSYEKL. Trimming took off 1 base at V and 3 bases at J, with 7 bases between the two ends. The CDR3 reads CASSQGPLYEQYF. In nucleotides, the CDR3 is TGCGCCAGCAGCCAAGGCCCCCTCTACGAGCAGTACTTC.

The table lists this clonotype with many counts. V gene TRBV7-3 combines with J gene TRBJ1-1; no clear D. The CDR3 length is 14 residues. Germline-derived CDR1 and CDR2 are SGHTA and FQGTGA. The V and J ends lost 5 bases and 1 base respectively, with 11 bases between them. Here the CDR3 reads CASSQGHQNTEAFF. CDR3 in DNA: TGTGCCAGCAGCCAAGGGCACCAGAACACTGAAGCTTTCTTT.

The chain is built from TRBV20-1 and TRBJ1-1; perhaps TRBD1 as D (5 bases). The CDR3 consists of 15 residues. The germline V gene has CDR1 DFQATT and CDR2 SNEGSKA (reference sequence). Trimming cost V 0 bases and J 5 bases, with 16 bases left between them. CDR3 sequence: CSARDLNGGRTEAFF. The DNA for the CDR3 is TGCAGTGCTAGAGATCTGAACGGGGGGAGGACTGAAGCTTTCTTT.

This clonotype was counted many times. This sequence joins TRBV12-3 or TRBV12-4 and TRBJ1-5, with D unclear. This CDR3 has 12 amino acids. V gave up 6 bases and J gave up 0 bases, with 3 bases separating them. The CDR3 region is CASRYSNQPQHF. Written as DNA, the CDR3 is TGTGCCAGCAGGTATAGCAATCAGCCCCAGCATTTT.

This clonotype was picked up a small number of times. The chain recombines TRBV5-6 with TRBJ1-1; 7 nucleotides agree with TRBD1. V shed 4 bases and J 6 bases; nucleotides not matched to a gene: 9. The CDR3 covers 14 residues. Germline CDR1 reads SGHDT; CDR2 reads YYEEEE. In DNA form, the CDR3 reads TGTGCCAGCAGCCACAGGGGTAAGAATGCTGAAGCTTTCTTT. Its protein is CASSHRGKNAEAFF.